One sample yielded the 9 T cell receptor beta chains listed below, sequenced in a study of cytomegalovirus exposure and HLA in healthy donors. Using immunoSEQ multiplex PCR, the repertoire was profiled, and TCRdb retains in-frame clones only, with some absent. The sample shows 250,000 to 300,000 clones, roughly 89% of them seen only once. The sequencing sample was made of PBMCs. The receptors come from a woman younger than 30 in good health and CMV-seronegative.

This clone has a single count. The gene calls are TRBV2 and TRBJ2-2; maybe TRBD1 (5 bases). Germline V gene data show CDR1 as SNHLY and CDR2 as FYNNEI. Trimming stripped 7 bases from V and 6 bases from J, with 6 bases between. The CDR3 length is 11 residues. The DNA of the CDR3 is TGTGCCAGCATAGGGGCCGGGGAGCTGTTTTTT. It yields the protein CASIGAGELFF.

V gene TRBV7-8 combines with J gene TRBJ1-2; 7 bases match TRBD1. V trimming: 4 bases; J trimming: 4 bases; junction bases outside the gene matches: 12. The germline gives CDR1 SGHVS, CDR2 FQNEAQ. CDR3 length: 16 residues. The DNA of the CDR3 is TGTGCCAGCAGCTCTAACAGGGGAAGGATCCTCTATGGCTACACCTTC. This sequence encodes CASSSNRGRILYGYTF.

The gene calls are TRBV2 and TRBJ2-5, with 7 nucleotides matching TRBD1. There are 15 residues in the CDR3. V shed 6 bases and J 5 bases; nucleotides not matched to a gene: 12. Germline CDR1 is SNHLY and CDR2 is FYNNEI. The CDR3 DNA is TGTGCCAGCAGGAGCGACAGGGTTGGTCGGGAGACCCAGTACTTC. It yields the protein CASRSDRVGRETQYF.

This chain connects TRBV9 to TRBJ1-6, with D perhaps TRBD1 (6 bases). Per germline, CDR1 SGDLS and CDR2 YYNGEE. Trimming removed 4 bases from V and 6 bases from J, with 11 bases in between. The CDR3 has 14 residues. The CDR3 protein is CASSIGQFNSPLHF. The CDR3 coding sequence is TGTGCCAGCAGCATTGGACAGTTTAATTCACCCCTCCACTTT.

The V call is TRBV7-9, the J call TRBJ2-4; TRBD2 might be the D (6 bases). The CDR3 contains 12 residues. V was clipped by 6 bases and J by 14 bases, with 17 bases between them. Germline V gives CDR1 SEHNR, CDR2 FQNEAQ (reference sequence). In nucleotides, the CDR3 is TGTGCCAGCAGTGGGGGGAGTAGAGGGGAGTACTTC. Amino acid sequence: CASSGGSRGEYF.

This clone was seen a handful of times. This chain uses TRBV7-6 with TRBJ2-7; 9 bases are shared with TRBD2. This CDR3 region has 15 residues. J gave up 1 base and V 3 bases, and 4 bases lay outside the gene matches. Germline CDR1 and CDR2: SGHVS and FNYEAQ. CDR3 nucleotides: TGTGCCAGCAGCTTGCGGGGGGGCGGTTCCTACGAGCAGTACGTC. As protein: CASSLRGGGSYEQYV.

This clone was recorded only once. This chain joins TRBV9 and TRBJ2-7; D may be TRBD2 (6 bases). In germline, CDR1 is SGDLS, CDR2 YYNGEE. The CDR3 covers 14 residues. V was cut by 0 bases and J by 5 bases, with 12 bases left in between. CDR3: CASSVVGGSDEQYF. The CDR3 DNA follows: TGTGCCAGCAGCGTAGTGGGGGGATCGGACGAGCAGTACTTC.

This chain uses TRBV9 with TRBJ2-7, with 9 bases lining up with TRBD1. This CDR3 has 16 amino acids. Trimming cost V 0 bases and J 4 bases; bases outside gene matches: 8. The germline V gene has CDR1 SGDLS and CDR2 YYNGEE. The CDR3 coding sequence is TGTGCCAGCAGCGTAGATCCCGGGACAGGGAATTACGAGCAGTACTTC. Translation gives CASSVDPGTGNYEQYF.

The V gene is TRBV28, the J gene TRBJ1-5, with D perhaps TRBD1 (5 bases). V was cut by 6 bases and J by 7 bases, with 13 bases left in between. The CDR3 consists of 13 residues. In germline, CDR1 is MDHEN, CDR2 SYDVKM. The CDR3 is CASSKDTAQPQHF. The DNA for the CDR3 is TGTGCCAGCAGCAAGGACACCGCACAGCCCCAGCATTTT. The whole variable domain, remainder taken from reference TRBV28 and TRBJ1-5, is DVKVTQSSRYLVKRTGEKVFLECVQDMDHENMFWYRQDPGLGLRLIYFSYDVKMKEKGDIPEGYSVSREKKERFSLILESASTNQTSMYLCASSKDTAQPQHFGDGTRLSIL.